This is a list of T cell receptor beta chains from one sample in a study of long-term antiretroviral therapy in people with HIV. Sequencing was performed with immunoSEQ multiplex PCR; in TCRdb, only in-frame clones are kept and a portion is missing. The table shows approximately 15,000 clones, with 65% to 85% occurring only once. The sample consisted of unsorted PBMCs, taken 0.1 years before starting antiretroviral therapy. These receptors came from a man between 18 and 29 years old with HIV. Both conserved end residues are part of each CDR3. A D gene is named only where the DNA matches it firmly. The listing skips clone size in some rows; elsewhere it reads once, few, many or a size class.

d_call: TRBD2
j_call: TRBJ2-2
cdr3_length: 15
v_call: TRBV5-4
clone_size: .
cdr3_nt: TGTGCCAGCAGCTTCCGCGGGGGTGACACCGGGGAGCTGTTTTTT
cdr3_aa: CASSFRGGDTGELFF

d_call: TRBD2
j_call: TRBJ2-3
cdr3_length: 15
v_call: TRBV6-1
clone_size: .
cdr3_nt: TGTGCCAGCAGTGAACTAGCGGGGGGGCTGAATACGCAGTATTTT
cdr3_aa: CASSELAGGLNTQYF

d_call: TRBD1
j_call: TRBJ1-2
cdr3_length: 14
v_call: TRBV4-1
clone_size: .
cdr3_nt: TGCGCCAGCAGCGGCCGGGACAGGGGGCTTGGCTACACCTTC
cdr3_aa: CASSGRDRGLGYTF

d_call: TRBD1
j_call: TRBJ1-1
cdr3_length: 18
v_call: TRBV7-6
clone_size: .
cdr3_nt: TGTGCCAGCAGCGAACACCCTAGCCCCAGGGGGCCGGAGACTGAAGCTTTCTTT
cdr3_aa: CASSEHPSPRGPETEAFF

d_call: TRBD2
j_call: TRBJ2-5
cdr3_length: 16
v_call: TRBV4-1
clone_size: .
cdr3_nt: TGCGCCAGCAGCCAAGATACCAGCGGGAGCGGGGAGACCCAGTACTTC
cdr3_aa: CASSQDTSGSGETQYF

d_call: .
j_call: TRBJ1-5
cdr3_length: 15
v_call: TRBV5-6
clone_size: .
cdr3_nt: TGTGCCAGCAGCCTTCGAGACAGGTTCAATCAGCCCCAGCATTTT
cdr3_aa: CASSLRDRFNQPQHF

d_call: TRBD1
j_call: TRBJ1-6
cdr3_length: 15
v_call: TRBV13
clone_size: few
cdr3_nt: TGTGCCAGCAGCTCGTGGACAGGGACGGATTCACCCCTCCACTTT
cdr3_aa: CASSSWTGTDSPLHF

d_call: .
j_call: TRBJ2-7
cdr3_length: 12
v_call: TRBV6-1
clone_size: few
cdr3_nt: TGTGCCAGCAATACACGGGGCTACGAGCAGTACTTC
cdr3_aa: CASNTRGYEQYF

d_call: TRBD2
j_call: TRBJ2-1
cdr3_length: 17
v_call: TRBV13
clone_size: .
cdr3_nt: TGTGCCAGCAGCTCCTTGTGGGCTAGCGGGGGAGTAAGGGAGCAGTTCTTC
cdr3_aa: CASSSLWASGGVREQFF

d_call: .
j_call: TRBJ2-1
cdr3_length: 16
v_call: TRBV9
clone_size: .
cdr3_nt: TGTGCCAGCAGCGTAGAAGCGTTGGATCCCTACAATGAGCAGTTCTTC
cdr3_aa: CASSVEALDPYNEQFF

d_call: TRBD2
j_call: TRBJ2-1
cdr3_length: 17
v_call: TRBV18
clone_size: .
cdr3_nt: TGTGCCAGCTCATTGGAGGCTAGCGGGAGTAATAGCAATGAGCAGTTCTTC
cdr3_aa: CASSLEASGSNSNEQFF

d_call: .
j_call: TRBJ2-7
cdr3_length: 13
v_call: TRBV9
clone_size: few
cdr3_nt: TGTGCCAGCAGCGACACAGGAACCTACGAGCAGTACTTC
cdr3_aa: CASSDTGTYEQYF

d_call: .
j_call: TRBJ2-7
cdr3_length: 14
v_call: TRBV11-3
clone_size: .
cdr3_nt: TGTGCCAGCAGCCTACGGACCTGGGAAGGCGAGCAGTACTTC
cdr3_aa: CASSLRTWEGEQYF

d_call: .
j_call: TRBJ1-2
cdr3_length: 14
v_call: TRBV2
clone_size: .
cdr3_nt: TGTGCCAGCAGTGAAGAGGTTTCCTACCAGGGCTACACCTTC
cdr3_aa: CASSEEVSYQGYTF

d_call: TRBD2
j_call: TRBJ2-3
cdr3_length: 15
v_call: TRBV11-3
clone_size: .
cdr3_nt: TGTGCCAGCAGCTTATCCGGGGGGAGCACAGATACGCAGTATTTT
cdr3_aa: CASSLSGGSTDTQYF

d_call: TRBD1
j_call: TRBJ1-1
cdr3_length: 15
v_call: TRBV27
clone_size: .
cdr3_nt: TGTGCCAGCAGTTCGCCGGGACAGCTGAACACTGAAGCTTTCTTT
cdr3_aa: CASSSPGQLNTEAFF

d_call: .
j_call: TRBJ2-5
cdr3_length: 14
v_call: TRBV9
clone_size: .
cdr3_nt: TGTGCCAGCAGCGTAGAAGCAGGGCAAGAGACCCAGTACTTC
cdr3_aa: CASSVEAGQETQYF

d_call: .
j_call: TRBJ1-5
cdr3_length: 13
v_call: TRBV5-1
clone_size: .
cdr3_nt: TGCGCCAGCAGCTTGGGGGATAATCAGCCCCAGCATTTT
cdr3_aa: CASSLGDNQPQHF

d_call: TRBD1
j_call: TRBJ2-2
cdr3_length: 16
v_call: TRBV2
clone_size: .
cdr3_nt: TGTGCCAGCACCTTCGCCGGGACAGGAAAGACCGGGGAGCTGTTTTTT
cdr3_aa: CASTFAGTGKTGELFF

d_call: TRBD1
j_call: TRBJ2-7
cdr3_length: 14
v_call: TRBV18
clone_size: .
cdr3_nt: TGTGCCAGCTCACCGACAGGGGTCTCCTACGAGCAGTACTTC
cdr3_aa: CASSPTGVSYEQYF

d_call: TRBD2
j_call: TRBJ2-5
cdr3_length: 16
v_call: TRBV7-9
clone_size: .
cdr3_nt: TGTGCCAGCAGCTTAAGGGGACTAGCGGGAGACGAGACCCAGTACTTC
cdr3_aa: CASSLRGLAGDETQYF

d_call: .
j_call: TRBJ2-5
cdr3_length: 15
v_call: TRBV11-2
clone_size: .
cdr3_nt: TGTGCCAGCAGCTTCCTCAGGGGAGGGGCAGAGACCCAGTACTTC
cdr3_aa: CASSFLRGGAETQYF

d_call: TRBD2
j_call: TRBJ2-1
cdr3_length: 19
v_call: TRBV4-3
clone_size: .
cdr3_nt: TGCGCCAGCAGCCAAGAGTCTAGCGGGGGCCATAGCTCCTACAATGAGCAGTTCTTC
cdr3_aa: CASSQESSGGHSSYNEQFF